This TCR beta chain was identified during a study of T cell responses to AZD1222 COVID-19 vaccine. Clones were read by immunoSEQ multiplex PCR, and TCRdb kept only the in-frame ones, dropping some. The table includes 120,000 or so clones, 81% detected once. The receptor's source is an adult in good health. The sample was peripheral blood, taken on day 0 of AZD1222 vaccination.

CDR3 in amino acids: CASSHSTGYNSPLHF. The DNA of the CDR3 is TGCGCCAGCAGCCATTCGACCGGTTATAATTCACCCCTCCACTTT. The chain combines TRBV4-3 with TRBJ1-6, with D unresolved. The CDR3 is made up of 15 amino acids. Per germline, CDR1 LGHNA and CDR2 YSLEER. V was trimmed by 3 bases and J by 4 bases, leaving 10 bases between them.